The 13 T cell receptor beta chains in this list originate from one sample, sequenced in a study of blood T cell repertoires in COVID-19. This table comes from immunoSEQ multiplex PCR, and its TCRdb copy is limited to in-frame clones, with some not included. The profile covers around 280,000 clones, with around nine tenths appearing a single time and 6% to 7% taken by the ten largest. Sequences were obtained from PBMCs or T cells enriched from blood (not recorded which). The receptors come from a woman aged 40 to 55 who had recovered from COVID-19.

The gene calls are TRBV12-2 and TRBJ2-7; the table's D call of TRBD1 was not tested on the DNA. TRBV12-2 is a listed pseudogene. The CDR3 totals 17 residues. The DNA of the CDR3 is TGTGCAAGTCGCTTACTCGGGACTGACAGGGTCTCCTACGAGCAGTACTTC. Translation gives CASRLLGTDRVSYEQYF.

V gene TRBV7-9 combines with J gene TRBJ2-5, with 7 bases aligning to TRBD1. V shed 4 bases, J shed 3 bases, and the junction held 5 bases outside the gene matches. The CDR3 extends over 14 amino acids. Germline CDR1 and CDR2: SEHNR and FQNEAQ (reference sequence). CDR3 in amino acids: CASSWADRKETQYF. The CDR3 DNA is TGTGCCAGCAGCTGGGCGGACAGGAAAGAGACCCAGTACTTC.

The CDR3 is CASAGATGELFF. CDR3 nucleotides: TGTGCCAGCGCGGGGGCCACCGGGGAGCTGTTTTTT. This rearrangement joins TRBV19 to TRBJ2-2, with TRBD2 as a possible D gene (7 bases). CDR3 size: 12 residues. Trimming left V 9 bases short and J 4 bases short, with 9 bases between. Per the germline V gene, CDR1 is LNHDA and CDR2 is SQIVND (reference sequence).

The rearrangement links TRBV7-2 to TRBJ2-7; 11 nucleotides match TRBD2. The CDR3 is 17 amino acids. The V and J ends lost 8 bases and 2 bases, in that order; junction bases with no gene match: 14. In germline, CDR1 is SGHTA, CDR2 FQGNSA. The CDR3 DNA sequence: TGTGCCAGCGGACTAGCGGGTGGGGGAGCTCCCACCTACGAGCAGTACTTC. The encoded protein is CASGLAGGGAPTYEQYF.

The rearrangement links TRBV7-8 to TRBJ1-2; D is unclear. Looked up from germline, CDR1 is SGHVS and CDR2 is FQNEAQ. CDR3 size: 14 residues. V shed 5 bases and J shed 6 bases, with 16 bases lying between them. CDR3 in amino acids: CASSPYRFTHGYTF. CDR3 sequence (DNA): TGTGCCAGCAGCCCGTACCGGTTCACCCATGGCTACACCTTC.

V gene TRBV2 combines with J gene TRBJ1-5; 9 nucleotides align to TRBD1. The length of the CDR3 is 15 residues. V was clipped by 6 bases and J by 0 bases; unmatched bases: 3. From germline, CDR1 is SNHLY and CDR2 FYNNEI. This CDR3 is CASSGTGNSNQPQHF. The CDR3 nucleotides read TGTGCCAGCAGCGGGACAGGGAATAGCAATCAGCCCCAGCATTTT. The entire variable domain, with the rest obtained from reference TRBV2 and TRBJ1-5, is as follows: EPEVTQTPSHQVTQMGQEVILRCVPISNHLYFYWYRQILGQKVEFLVSFYNNEISEKSEIFDDQFSVERPDGSNFTLKIRSTKLEDSAMYFCASSGTGNSNQPQHFGDGTRLSIL.

J is TRBJ1-1 and V is TRBV20-1; D perhaps matches TRBD1 (5 bases). In germline, CDR1 is DFQATT, CDR2 SNEGSKA (reference sequence). The V and J ends lost 7 bases and 7 bases respectively, with 7 bases between them. CDR3 length: 9 amino acids. The CDR3 sequence: CSDRLEAFF. CDR3 bases: TGCAGTGACAGGCTTGAAGCTTTCTTT.

Written as DNA, the CDR3 is TGTGCCGGAATCCAGGCCCCTGGAAACACCATATATTTT. Translated: CAGIQAPGNTIYF. V usage is TRBV27 and J usage is TRBJ1-3; D is unresolved. Germline loops: CDR1 MNHEY, CDR2 SMNVEV (reference sequence). V was shortened by 11 bases and J by 2 bases, with 13 bases between the two germline ends. CDR3 length: 13 residues.

With respect to this clone: Within the sample, other DNA sequences also encode this same CDR3. The gene calls are TRBV18 and TRBJ1-4; TRBD1 matches at 10 bases. V trimming: 5 bases; J trimming: 5 bases; junction bases outside the gene matches: 2. Germline CDR1 and CDR2: KGHSH and LQKENI. The CDR3 runs 14 residues. CDR3 nucleotides: TGTGCCAGCTCATTGGACAGGGGGAATGAAAAACTGTTTTTT. This codes for CASSLDRGNEKLFF. Based on the CDR3 plus reference TRBV18 and TRBJ1-4, the full variable domain is NAGVMQNPRHLVRRRGQEARLRCSPMKGHSHVYWYRQLPEEGLKFMVYLQKENIIDESGMPKERFSAEFPKEGPSILRIQQVVRGDSAAYFCASSLDRGNEKLFFGSGTQLSVL.

V gene TRBV9 combines with J gene TRBJ1-1; a weak D match, TRBD1 (5 bases). The CDR3 has 16 amino acids. V shed 4 bases and J shed 1 base, with 17 bases lying between them. CDR1 and CDR2 from the germline V gene are SGDLS and YYNGEE. The CDR3 region is CASSPIDGGGNTEAFF. Written as DNA, the CDR3 is TGTGCCAGCAGCCCCATTGACGGCGGGGGGAACACTGAAGCTTTCTTT. Complete variable domain (other parts from reference TRBV9 and TRBJ1-1): DSGVTQTPKHLITATGQRVTLRCSPRSGDLSVYWYQQSLDQGLQFLIQYYNGEERAKGNILERFSAQQFPDLHSELNLSSLELGDSALYFCASSPIDGGGNTEAFFGQGTRLTVV.

The rearrangement uses TRBV5-5 and TRBJ2-7; TRBD2 matches at 11 bases. CDR1 SGHKS and CDR2 YYEKEE come from the germline V gene (reference sequence). The CDR3 totals 17 residues. V lost 3 bases to trimming and J lost 5 bases; unmatched junction nucleotides: 13. The CDR3 spells CASSSRPLAGGPHEQYF. As DNA, the CDR3 is TGTGCCAGCAGCTCCCGCCCCCTAGCGGGAGGCCCCCACGAGCAGTACTTC.

The J gene is TRBJ2-3, the V gene TRBV28, with D perhaps TRBD1 (6 bases). This CDR3 region has 13 residues. CDR1 is MDHEN, CDR2 SYDVKM, per germline. Trimming pared 2 bases from V and 6 bases from J, leaving 9 bases between. The CDR3: CASSLQGSDTQYF. The CDR3 coding sequence is TGTGCCAGCAGTTTACAGGGGTCGGATACGCAGTATTTT.

The chain employs TRBV18 and TRBJ1-4; perhaps TRBD1 as D (5 bases). Germline CDR1 reads KGHSH; CDR2 reads LQKENI. V was shortened by 5 bases and J by 0 bases, with 13 bases between the two germline ends. The CDR3 covers 16 residues. CDR3: CASSADSPATNEKLFF. CDR3 sequence (DNA): TGTGCCAGCTCAGCCGACAGCCCTGCAACTAATGAAAAACTGTTTTTT. Full variable domain (missing parts from reference TRBV18 and TRBJ1-4): NAGVMQNPRHLVRRRGQEARLRCSPMKGHSHVYWYRQLPEEGLKFMVYLQKENIIDESGMPKERFSAEFPKEGPSILRIQQVVRGDSAAYFCASSADSPATNEKLFFGSGTQLSVL.